These 6 T cell receptor beta chains were all obtained from the same sample, sequenced in a study of shared clonotypes between healthy human individuals. Positive CCR7 selection of CD45RO-negative cells yielded the naive CD8 cells, and terminally differentiated effector memory CD45RA+ cells were excluded. The repertoire was sequenced with immunoSEQ multiplex PCR; TCRdb's copy has only in-frame clones and lacks some. The table includes roughly 810,000 clones, 90% to 97% detected once. What was sequenced was naive CD8+ T cells sorted from blood. The receptors come from a man under 40 in good health.

The chain recombines TRBV5-4 with TRBJ1-1; D gene uncertain. Trimming removed 3 bases at V and 6 bases at J, with 15 bases between. The V gene's germline CDR1 is SGHNT and CDR2 YYREEE (reference sequence). The CDR3 spans 14 residues. The CDR3 nucleotides are TGTGCCAGCAGCTCGGGCGGGCTAGGACCTGAAGCTTTCTTT. Translating it yields CASSSGGLGPEAFF.

The chain is built from TRBV7-9 and TRBJ2-7; D is unresolved. The germline V gene encodes CDR1 SEHNR and CDR2 FQNEAQ (reference sequence). CDR3 length: 12 residues. Trimming stripped 3 bases from V and 5 bases from J, with 8 bases between. The CDR3 coding sequence is TGTGCCAGCAGCTTGCCAGTAAACGAGCAGTACTTC. Translation gives CASSLPVNEQYF.

The gene calls are TRBV6-6 and TRBJ2-7; 7 bases match TRBD2. The CDR3 sequence is 15 residues long. The trim removed 6 bases at V and 2 bases at J, leaving 10 bases unmatched. The germline CDR1 and CDR2 sequences are MNHNY and SVGAGI (reference sequence). The CDR3 nucleotides are TGTGCCAGCAGCCCCTTGGGGCTAGCGGCCTACGAGCAGTACTTC. It codes for CASSPLGLAAYEQYF.

This chain links TRBV10-3 with TRBJ2-7, with TRBD2 as a possible D gene (6 bases). Trimming took off 6 bases at V and 6 bases at J, with 12 bases between the two ends. Germline CDR1 is ENHRY and CDR2 is SYGVKD. The CDR3 consists of 12 residues. The CDR3 DNA sequence: TGTGCCATCAGGAGGGACTCCATCGAGCAGTACTTC. Translation gives CAIRRDSIEQYF.

The chain links TRBV7-9 to TRBJ1-1, with a tentative D call TRBD1 (6 bases). The CDR3 runs 12 residues. Germline lookup yields CDR1 SEHNR and CDR2 FQNEAQ (reference sequence). Trimming shortened V by 5 bases and J by 7 bases, and 11 bases separated the two germline ends. CDR3 DNA: TGTGCCAGCAGCCTACCGGACAGTGAAGCTTTCTTT. Its translation is CASSLPDSEAFF.

The chain is built from TRBV7-6 and TRBJ2-1; D gene unclear. Trimming cost V 6 bases and J 8 bases, with 17 bases left between them. Germline assignment: CDR1 SGHVS and CDR2 FNYEAQ. The CDR3 is 14 residues long. The CDR3 nucleotides read TGTGCCAGCAGTACCCCCGACACTCTGGATGAGCAGTTCTTC. Translated, it gives CASSTPDTLDEQFF.